The source of this T cell receptor (beta chain) is a study of T cells in Graves' hyperthyroidism and ophthalmopathy. This clonotype came up once. It was RNA transcripts that yielded the amplified TCR beta CDR3 regions. First-round RT-PCR with HTBI primers amplified the TCR CDR3 region. TCRdb called the multiplex PCR reads again in MiXCR, with one record for every CDR3 protein. The sample has fewer than 900,000 distinct CDR3 sequences, 18% seen once. Sequenced sample: blood. The clonotype comes from a woman in her fifties or sixties with Graves' hyperthyroidism that later progressed to Graves' ophthalmopathy.

The CDR3 region is CASSSQAGASTDTQYF. The CDR3 region has the DNA TGTGCCAGCAGCTCGCAAGCGGGGGCTAGCACAGATACGCAGTATTTT. The rearrangement uses TRBV11-2 and TRBJ2-3, with 8 bases lining up with TRBD2. V was pared by 4 bases and J by 0 bases, with 6 bases of the junction left unmatched. Germline values: CDR1 SGHAT, CDR2 FQNNGV. The CDR3 contains 16 residues.